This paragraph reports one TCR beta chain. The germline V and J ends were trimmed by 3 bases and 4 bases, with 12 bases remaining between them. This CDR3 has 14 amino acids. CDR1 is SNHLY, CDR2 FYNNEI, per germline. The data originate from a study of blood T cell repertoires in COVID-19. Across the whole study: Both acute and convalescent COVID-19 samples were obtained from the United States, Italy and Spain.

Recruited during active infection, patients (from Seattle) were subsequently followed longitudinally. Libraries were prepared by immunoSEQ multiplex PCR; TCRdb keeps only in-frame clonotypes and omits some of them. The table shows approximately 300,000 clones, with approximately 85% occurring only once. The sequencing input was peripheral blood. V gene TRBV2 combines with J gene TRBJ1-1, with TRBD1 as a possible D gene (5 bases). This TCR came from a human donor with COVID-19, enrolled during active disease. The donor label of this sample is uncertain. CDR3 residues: CASSEDGGGTEAFF. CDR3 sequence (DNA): TGTGCCAGCAGTGAGGACGGGGGAGGCACTGAAGCTTTCTTT.